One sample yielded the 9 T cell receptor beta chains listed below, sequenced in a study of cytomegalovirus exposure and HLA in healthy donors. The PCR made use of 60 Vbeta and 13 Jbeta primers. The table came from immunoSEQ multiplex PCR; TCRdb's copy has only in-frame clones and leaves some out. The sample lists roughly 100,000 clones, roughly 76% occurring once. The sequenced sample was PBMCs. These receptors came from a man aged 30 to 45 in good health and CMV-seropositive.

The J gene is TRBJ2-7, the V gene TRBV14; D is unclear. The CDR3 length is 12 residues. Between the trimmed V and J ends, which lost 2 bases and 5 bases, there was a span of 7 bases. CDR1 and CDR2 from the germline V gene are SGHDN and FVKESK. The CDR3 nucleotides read TGTGCCAGCAGCCAATCGGGTAACGAGCAGTACTTC. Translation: CASSQSGNEQYF.

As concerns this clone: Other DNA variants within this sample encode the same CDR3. As DNA, the CDR3 is TGTGCCAGCAGTGGGAGGGACAGCTACGAGCAGTACTTC. Its protein product is CASSGRDSYEQYF. The V call is TRBV6-1, the J call TRBJ2-7, with D perhaps matching TRBD1 (7 bases). There are 13 residues in the CDR3. V dropped 4 bases and J dropped 3 bases, with 10 bases sitting between them. Germline-derived CDR1 and CDR2 are MNHNS and SASEGT.

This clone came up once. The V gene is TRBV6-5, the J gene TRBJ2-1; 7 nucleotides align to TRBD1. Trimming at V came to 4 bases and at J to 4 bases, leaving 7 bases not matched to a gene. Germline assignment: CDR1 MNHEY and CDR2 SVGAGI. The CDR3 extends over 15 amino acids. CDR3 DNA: TGTGCCAGCAGTTCTACAGGGGCGTCTTACAATGAGCAGTTCTTC. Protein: CASSSTGASYNEQFF.

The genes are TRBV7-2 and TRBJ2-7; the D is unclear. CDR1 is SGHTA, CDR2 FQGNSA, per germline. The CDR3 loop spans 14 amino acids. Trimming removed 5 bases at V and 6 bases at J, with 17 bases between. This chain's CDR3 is CASSPREAVREQYF. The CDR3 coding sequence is TGTGCCAGCAGCCCCCGCGAGGCGGTTCGCGAGCAGTACTTC.

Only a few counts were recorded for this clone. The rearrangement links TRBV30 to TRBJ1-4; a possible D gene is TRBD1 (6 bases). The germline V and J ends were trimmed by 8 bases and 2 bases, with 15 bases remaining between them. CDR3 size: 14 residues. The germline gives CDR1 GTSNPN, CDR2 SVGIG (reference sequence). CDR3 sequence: CASDRTVTNEKLFF. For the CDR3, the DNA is TGTGCCAGTGATAGGACAGTGACTAATGAAAAACTGTTTTTT.

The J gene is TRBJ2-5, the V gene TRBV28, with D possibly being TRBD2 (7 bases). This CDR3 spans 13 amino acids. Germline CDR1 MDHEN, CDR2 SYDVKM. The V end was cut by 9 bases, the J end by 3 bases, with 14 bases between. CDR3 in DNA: TGTGCCAGTCAAACGGGGGGCGAAGAGACCCAGTACTTC. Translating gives CASQTGGEETQYF.

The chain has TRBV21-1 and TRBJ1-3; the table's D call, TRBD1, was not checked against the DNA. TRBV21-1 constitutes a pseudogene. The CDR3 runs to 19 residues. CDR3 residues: CASSNRQGSPRYSGNTIYF. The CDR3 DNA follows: TGTGCCAGCAGCAACCGACAGGGCTCACCTCGCTACTCTGGAAACACCATATATTTT.

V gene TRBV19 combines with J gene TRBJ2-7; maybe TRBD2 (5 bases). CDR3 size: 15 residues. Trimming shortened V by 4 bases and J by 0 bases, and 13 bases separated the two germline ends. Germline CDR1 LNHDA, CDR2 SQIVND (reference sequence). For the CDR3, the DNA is TGTGCCAGTAGTAGCGGACTGGTGAGCTCCTACGAGCAGTACTTC. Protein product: CASSSGLVSSYEQYF.

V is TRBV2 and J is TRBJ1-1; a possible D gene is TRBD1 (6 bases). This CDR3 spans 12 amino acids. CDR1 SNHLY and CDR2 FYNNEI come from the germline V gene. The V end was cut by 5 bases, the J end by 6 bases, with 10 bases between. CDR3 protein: CASSTGIAEAFF. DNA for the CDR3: TGTGCCAGCAGTACAGGGATCGCTGAAGCTTTCTTT.